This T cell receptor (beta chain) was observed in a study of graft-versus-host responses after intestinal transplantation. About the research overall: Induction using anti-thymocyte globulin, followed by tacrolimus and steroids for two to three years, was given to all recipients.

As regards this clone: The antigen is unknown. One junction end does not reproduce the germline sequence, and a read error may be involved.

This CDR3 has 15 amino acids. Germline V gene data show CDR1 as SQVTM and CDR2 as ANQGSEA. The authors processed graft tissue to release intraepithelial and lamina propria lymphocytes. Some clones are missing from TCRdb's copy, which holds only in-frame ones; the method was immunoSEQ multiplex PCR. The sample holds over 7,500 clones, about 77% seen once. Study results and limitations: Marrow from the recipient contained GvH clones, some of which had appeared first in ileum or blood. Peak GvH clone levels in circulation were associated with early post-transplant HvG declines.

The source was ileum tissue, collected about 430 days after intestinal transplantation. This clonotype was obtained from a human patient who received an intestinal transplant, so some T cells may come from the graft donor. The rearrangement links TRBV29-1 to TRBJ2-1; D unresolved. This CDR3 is CSVEGSARLYDEQFF. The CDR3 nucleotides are TGCAGCGTTGAAGGGTCGGCCAGACTCTACGATGAGCAGTTCTTC.